In this sample, the clone carrying this T cell receptor (beta chain) turned up a few times. TCRdb called the RACE reads again in MiXCR, with one record for every CDR3 protein. The data hold under 400,000 distinct CDR3 sequences, with around 5.5% observed a single time. This CDR3 region has 11 residues. V lost 2 bases, J lost 4 bases, and 3 bases lay in between. Germline CDR1 and CDR2: SQVTM and ANQGSEA. This sample stems from a study of human T cells and chemical hapten exposure. Study at large: Upper-back patch tests with 0.01% DPC were read at 6 days.

Time point denoted: pre-sensitization, week 0. Treatment: therapeutic diphenylcyclopropenone sensitization with weekly scalp DPC. This clonotype originated in a woman between 50 and 59 years old with alopecia areata. Some clones in this sample may be carry-over from other donors' samples. V is TRBV29-1 and J is TRBJ2-1; D is unresolved. This specimen was whole blood, taken in connection with sensitization to the hapten diphenylcyclopropenone (DPC). CDR3 bases: TGCAGCGTTGAACCTTACAATGAGCAGTTCTTC. It encodes CSVEPYNEQFF.